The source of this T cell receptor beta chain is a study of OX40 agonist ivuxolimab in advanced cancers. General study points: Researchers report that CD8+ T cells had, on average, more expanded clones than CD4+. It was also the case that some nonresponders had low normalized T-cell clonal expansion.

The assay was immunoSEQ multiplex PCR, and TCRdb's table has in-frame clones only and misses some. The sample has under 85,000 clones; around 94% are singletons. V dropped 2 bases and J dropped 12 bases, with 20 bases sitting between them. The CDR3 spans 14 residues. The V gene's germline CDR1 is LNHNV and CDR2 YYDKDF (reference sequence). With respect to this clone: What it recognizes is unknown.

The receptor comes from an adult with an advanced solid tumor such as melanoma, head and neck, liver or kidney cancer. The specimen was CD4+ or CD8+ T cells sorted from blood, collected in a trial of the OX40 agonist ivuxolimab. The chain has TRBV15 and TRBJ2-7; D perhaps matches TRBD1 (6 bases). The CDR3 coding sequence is TGTGCCACCAGCAGAAGAGGTGGGGGCCCGTGGGCGTACTTC. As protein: CATSRRGGGPWAYF.